What follows are 20 T cell receptor beta chains derived from one specimen sequenced in a study of blood T cell repertoires in COVID-19. TCRdb's copy holds only in-frame clones and misses some; the assay was immunoSEQ multiplex PCR. The sample gives 210,000 or so clones, roughly 80% of which show up once; roughly 12% is in the top ten. Sequences were obtained from peripheral blood. The receptors were gathered from a man aged 45 to 65 who had recovered from COVID-19.

The genes are TRBV13 and TRBJ1-3, with 10 nucleotides matching TRBD1. The CDR3 consists of 18 residues. Germline assignment: CDR1 PRHDT and CDR2 FYEKMQ (reference sequence). Losses at the gene ends were 5 bases for V and 0 bases for J; bases not matched to a gene: 10. The CDR3 region is CASSRRTGGSFSGNTIYF. In nucleotides, the CDR3 is TGTGCCAGCAGCCGAAGGACAGGGGGATCTTTCTCTGGAAACACCATATATTTT.

This rearrangement joins TRBV5-1 to TRBJ2-7; D is perhaps TRBD1 (6 bases). The length of the CDR3 is 14 residues. Germline V lookup: CDR1 SGHRS, CDR2 YFSETQ. The ends were cut back, 3 bases at V and 0 bases at J, with 10 bases in the middle. This chain's CDR3 is CASSSSGASYEQYF. CDR3 nucleotides: TGCGCCAGCAGCTCCTCAGGGGCCTCCTACGAGCAGTACTTC.

The rearrangement joins TRBV7-8 to TRBJ1-1, with 11 bases that match TRBD1. Trimming removed 5 bases from V and 4 bases from J; junction bases left unmatched: 6. The CDR3 covers 15 residues. CDR1 is SGHVS, CDR2 FQNEAQ, per germline. The CDR3 bases are TGTGCCAGCAGCAGGGGACAGGGGGTATTCACTGAAGCTTTCTTT. Translation: CASSRGQGVFTEAFF.

The V and J genes are TRBV27 and TRBJ1-5; 7 bases match TRBD1. With 6 bases clipped from V and 5 bases from J, the junction kept 7 bases outside the gene matches. The CDR3 length is 14 residues. Looked up from germline, CDR1 is MNHEY and CDR2 is SMNVEV (reference sequence). CDR3 bases: TGTGCCAGCAGCCGGGACAGAACCTATCAGCCCCAGCATTTT. This encodes CASSRDRTYQPQHF.

There are a few counts of this clone. The CDR3 nucleotides read TGTGCCAGCAGCTTGGGCCTAGCGGGAGGGTTCAGATTCTATGAGCAGTTCTTC. Protein product: CASSLGLAGGFRFYEQFF. The chain has TRBV7-9 and TRBJ2-1, with 12 bases lining up with TRBD2. CDR3 length: 18 residues. The J segment lost 8 bases and the V segment lost 3 bases, leaving 14 bases of the junction unmatched. The germline gives CDR1 SEHNR, CDR2 FQNEAQ (reference sequence). Using reference TRBV7-9 and TRBJ2-1 for the parts outside the CDR3, the full variable domain is DTGVSQNPRHKITKRGQNVTFRCDPISEHNRLYWYRQTLGQGPEFLTYFQNEAQLEKSRLLSDRFSAERPKGSFSTLEIQRTEQGDSAMYLCASSLGLAGGFRFYEQFFGPGTRLTVL.

This sequence joins TRBV11-2 and TRBJ1-1; 9 positions agree with TRBD1. Looked up from germline, CDR1 is SGHAT and CDR2 is FQNNGV. The CDR3 has 14 amino acids. With V trimmed by 3 bases and J by 5 bases, 4 bases remained unmatched. The CDR3 spells CASSFGTGKTEAFF. In DNA form, the CDR3 reads TGTGCCAGCAGCTTCGGGACAGGGAAGACTGAAGCTTTCTTT. Full variable domain (missing parts from reference TRBV11-2 and TRBJ1-1): EAGVAQSPRYKIIEKRQSVAFWCNPISGHATLYWYQQILGQGPKLLIQFQNNGVVDDSQLPKDRFSAERLKGVDSTLKIQPAKLEDSAVYLCASSFGTGKTEAFFGQGTRLTVV.

V is TRBV6-6 and J is TRBJ2-7, with a possible D match to TRBD2 (5 bases). This CDR3 has 14 amino acids. V lost 2 bases and J 5 bases, leaving 13 bases between the germline ends. Germline V gene data show CDR1 as MNHNY and CDR2 as SVGAGI (reference sequence). As DNA, the CDR3 is TGTGCCAGCAGTTACGATCTAGCAAGCAACGAGCAGTACTTC. Its translation is CASSYDLASNEQYF.

The chain carries TRBV30 and TRBJ1-5, with D uncertain. The CDR3 is 14 residues long. Trimming shortened V by 0 bases and J by 3 bases, and 9 bases separated the two germline ends. Germline-derived CDR1 and CDR2 are GTSNPN and SVGIG (reference sequence). CDR3 in amino acids: CAWSVINSNQPQHF. The DNA for the CDR3 is TGTGCCTGGAGTGTCATCAATTCCAATCAGCCCCAGCATTTT.

The chain carries TRBV27 and TRBJ1-5; D gene uncertain. CDR1 MNHEY and CDR2 SMNVEV come from the germline V gene (reference sequence). The V end lost 0 bases, the J end lost 1 base, and 4 bases lay between the germline ends. The CDR3 has 14 amino acids. The CDR3 sequence: CASSLSLSNQPQHF. The DNA of the CDR3 is TGTGCCAGCAGTTTATCCTTGAGCAATCAGCCCCAGCATTTT.

This CDR3 reads CASISPSYEQYF. The CDR3 DNA is TGTGCCAGCATCTCCCCCTCCTACGAGCAGTACTTC. The chain combines TRBV7-9 with TRBJ2-7; D uncertain. The CDR3 runs to 12 residues. From germline, CDR1 is SEHNR and CDR2 FQNEAQ (reference sequence). The V and J ends lost 7 bases and 0 bases respectively, with 7 bases between them.

The chain links TRBV2 to TRBJ2-7; 10 bases fit TRBD2. The CDR3 sequence is 15 residues long. V lost 8 bases to trimming and J lost 3 bases; unmatched junction nucleotides: 10. Per the germline V gene, CDR1 is SNHLY and CDR2 is FYNNEI. The CDR3 protein is CASHLLGLADYEQYF. The DNA of the CDR3 is TGTGCCAGCCACCTTTTAGGACTAGCGGACTACGAGCAGTACTTC. Filled out from reference TRBV2 and TRBJ2-7, the complete variable domain reads EPEVTQTPSHQVTQMGQEVILRCVPISNHLYFYWYRQILGQKVEFLVSFYNNEISEKSEIFDDQFSVERPDGSNFTLKIRSTKLEDSAMYFCASHLLGLADYEQYFGPGTRLTVT.

V usage is TRBV18 and J usage is TRBJ2-3, with 10 positions matching TRBD2. V gave up 2 bases and J gave up 5 bases; unmatched junction bases: 4. The CDR3 spans 15 residues. Germline assignment: CDR1 KGHSH and CDR2 LQKENI. The CDR3 DNA is TGTGCCAGCTCACCAGAAATAGCGGGAGGAGATACGCAGTATTTT. Its translation is CASSPEIAGGDTQYF.

The CDR3 loop reads CASSSLGLAEQYF. In DNA, the CDR3 is TGCGCCAGCAGCTCACTAGGATTGGCCGAGCAGTACTTC. This chain connects TRBV5-1 to TRBJ2-7; D perhaps matches TRBD2 (5 bases). The ends were cut back, 3 bases at V and 6 bases at J, with 13 bases in the middle. Germline CDR1 is SGHRS and CDR2 is YFSETQ. CDR3 size: 13 residues.

The chain couples TRBV28 to TRBJ2-2, with TRBD1 as a possible D gene (5 bases). V lost 6 bases to trimming and J lost 4 bases, with 12 bases between them. The CDR3 runs to 14 residues. Germline V gene sequence: CDR1 MDHEN, CDR2 SYDVKM. The CDR3 spells CASRPTDFTGELFF. The CDR3 DNA sequence: TGTGCCAGCAGACCGACAGACTTCACCGGGGAGCTGTTTTTT.

This chain links TRBV7-7 with TRBJ2-5; 9 bases agree with TRBD2. Germline values: CDR1 SSHAT, CDR2 FNYEAQ (reference sequence). J gave up 4 bases and V 1 base, and 4 bases lay outside the gene matches. This CDR3 comprises 15 residues. CDR3 loop: CASSLGAGGGETQYF. The CDR3 coding sequence is TGTGCCAGCAGCTTAGGAGCGGGAGGTGGAGAGACCCAGTACTTC.

The chain recombines TRBV5-4 with TRBJ2-3, with a possible D match to TRBD1 (5 bases). Per the germline V gene, CDR1 is SGHNT and CDR2 is YYREEE (reference sequence). There are 15 residues in the CDR3. Trimming shortened V by 0 bases and J by 4 bases, and 12 bases separated the two germline ends. The chain's CDR3 is CASSLARVGSDTQYF. For the CDR3, the DNA is TGTGCCAGCAGCTTGGCCAGGGTGGGGTCAGATACGCAGTATTTT.

The chain has TRBV2 and TRBJ2-2, with D maybe TRBD1 (5 bases). Germline CDR1 reads SNHLY; CDR2 reads FYNNEI. The CDR3 is 13 residues long. V lost 2 bases, J lost 6 bases, and 7 bases lay in between. Here the CDR3 reads CASSELGPGELFF. The CDR3 coding sequence is TGTGCCAGCAGTGAACTGGGGCCCGGGGAGCTGTTTTTT.

The rearrangement links TRBV5-1 to TRBJ1-1; 7 bases match TRBD1. There are 14 residues in the CDR3. V dropped 0 bases and J dropped 4; count of bases not matched to a gene: 3. Looked up from germline, CDR1 is SGHRS and CDR2 is YFSETQ. The CDR3 DNA reads TGCGCCAGCAGCTTGGGACAGGGACGCACTGAAGCTTTCTTT. The encoded protein is CASSLGQGRTEAFF.

CDR3 protein: CASSFRAGETQYF. DNA of the CDR3: TGTGCCAGCAGCTTTCGAGCGGGAGAGACCCAGTACTTC. The V and J genes are TRBV5-4 and TRBJ2-5, with a tentative D call TRBD2 (6 bases). CDR1 SGHNT and CDR2 YYREEE come from the germline V gene (reference sequence). V lost 2 bases, J lost 4 bases, and 9 bases lay in between. This CDR3 comprises 13 residues. Full variable domain (missing parts from reference TRBV5-4 and TRBJ2-5): ETGVTQSPTHLIKTRGQQVTLRCSSQSGHNTVSWYQQALGQGPQFIFQYYREEENGRGNFPPRFSGLQFPNYSSELNVNALELDDSALYLCASSFRAGETQYFGPGTRLLVL.

V and J are TRBV12-3 or TRBV12-4 and TRBJ2-1, with a weak D call TRBD1 (5 bases). V was trimmed by 8 bases and J by 6 bases, leaving 11 bases between them. This CDR3 has 12 residues. CDR3 residues: CASRLQGNEQFF. The CDR3 nucleotides read TGTGCCAGCCGCCTGCAGGGCAATGAGCAGTTCTTC.